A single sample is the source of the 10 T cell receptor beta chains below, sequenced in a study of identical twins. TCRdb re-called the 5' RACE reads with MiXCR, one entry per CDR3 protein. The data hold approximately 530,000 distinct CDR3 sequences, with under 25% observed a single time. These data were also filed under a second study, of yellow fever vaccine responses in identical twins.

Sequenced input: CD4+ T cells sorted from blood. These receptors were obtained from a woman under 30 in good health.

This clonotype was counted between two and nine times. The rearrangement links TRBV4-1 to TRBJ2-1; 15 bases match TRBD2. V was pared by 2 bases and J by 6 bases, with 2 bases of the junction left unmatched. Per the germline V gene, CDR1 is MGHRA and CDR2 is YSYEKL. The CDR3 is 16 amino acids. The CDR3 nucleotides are TGCGCCAGCAGCCAATCGGGACTAGCGGGGGGCAATGAGCAGTTCTTC. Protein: CASSQSGLAGGNEQFF.

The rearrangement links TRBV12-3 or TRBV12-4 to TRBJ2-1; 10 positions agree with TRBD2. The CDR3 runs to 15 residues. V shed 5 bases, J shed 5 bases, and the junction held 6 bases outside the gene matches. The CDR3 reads CASSTLAGANNEQFF. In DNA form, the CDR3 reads TGTGCCAGCAGTACTCTAGCGGGAGCCAACAATGAGCAGTTCTTC.

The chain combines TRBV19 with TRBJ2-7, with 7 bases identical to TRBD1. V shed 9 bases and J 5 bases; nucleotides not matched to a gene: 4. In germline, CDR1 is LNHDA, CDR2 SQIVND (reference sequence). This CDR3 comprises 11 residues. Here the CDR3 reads CASIDRDEQYV. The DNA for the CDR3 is TGTGCCAGCATAGACAGGGACGAGCAGTACGTC.

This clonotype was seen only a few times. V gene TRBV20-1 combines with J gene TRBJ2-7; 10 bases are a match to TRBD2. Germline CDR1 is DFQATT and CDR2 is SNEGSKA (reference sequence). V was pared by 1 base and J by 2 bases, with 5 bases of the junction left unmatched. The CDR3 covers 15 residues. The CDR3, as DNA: TGCAGTGCTAGAGCCAAAGCGGGAGGGCCCTACGAGCAGTACTTC. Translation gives CSARAKAGGPYEQYF.

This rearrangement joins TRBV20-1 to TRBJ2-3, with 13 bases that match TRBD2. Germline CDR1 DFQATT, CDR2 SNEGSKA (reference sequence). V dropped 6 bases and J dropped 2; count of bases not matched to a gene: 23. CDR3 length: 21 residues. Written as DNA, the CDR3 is TGCAGTGCCACCTCGGGGAGGACCAGGACTAGCGGGAGAGGGATCACAGATACGCAGTATTTT. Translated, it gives CSATSGRTRTSGRGITDTQYF.

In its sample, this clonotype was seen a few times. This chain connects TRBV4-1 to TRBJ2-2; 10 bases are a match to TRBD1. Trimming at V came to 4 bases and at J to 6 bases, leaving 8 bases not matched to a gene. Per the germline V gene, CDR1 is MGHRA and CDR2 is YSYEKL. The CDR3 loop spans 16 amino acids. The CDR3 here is CASSPRQGAGSGELFF. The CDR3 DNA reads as TGCGCCAGCAGCCCCAGACAGGGGGCCGGGTCCGGGGAGCTGTTTTTT.

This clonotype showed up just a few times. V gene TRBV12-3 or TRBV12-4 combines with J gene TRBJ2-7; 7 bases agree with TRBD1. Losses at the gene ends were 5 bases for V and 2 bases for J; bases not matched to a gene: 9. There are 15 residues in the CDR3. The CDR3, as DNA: TGTGCCAGCAGTCAACAAGGGGGCGTCGCCTACGAGCAGTACTTC. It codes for CASSQQGGVAYEQYF.

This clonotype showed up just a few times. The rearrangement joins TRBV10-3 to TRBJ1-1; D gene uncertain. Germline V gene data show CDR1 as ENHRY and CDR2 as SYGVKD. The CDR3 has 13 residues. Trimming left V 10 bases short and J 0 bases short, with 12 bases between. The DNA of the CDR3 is TGTGCCACCTCGGACGTTGTGAACACTGAAGCTTTCTTT. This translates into CATSDVVNTEAFF.

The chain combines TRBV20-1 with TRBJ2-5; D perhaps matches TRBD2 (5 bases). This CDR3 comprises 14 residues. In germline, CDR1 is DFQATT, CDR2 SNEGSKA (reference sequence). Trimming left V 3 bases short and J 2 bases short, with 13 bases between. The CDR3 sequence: CSARTTWSQETQYF. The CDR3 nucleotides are TGCAGTGCTAGGACTACGTGGAGTCAAGAGACCCAGTACTTC.

The CDR3 is CASSHNRGPSGEQYV. The CDR3 DNA sequence: TGTGCCAGCAGTCATAACAGGGGGCCCTCGGGGGAGCAGTACGTC. The chain combines TRBV6-2 or TRBV6-3 with TRBJ2-7; 9 bases fit TRBD1. The CDR3 length is 15 residues. Trimming cost V 5 bases and J 7 bases; bases outside gene matches: 12. Germline values: CDR1 MNHEY, CDR2 SVGEGT.